Given below is one T cell receptor beta chain in context. In this sample, this clonotype turned up a few times. Its antigen has not been determined. No qualities accompany the bases; no much larger clone lies one base away. These data come from a study of blood T cells in healthy people across ages (dated by TCRdb to 2013 to 2016). In the study overall: In model experiments, template switching captured roughly one uniquely barcoded TCR beta cDNA molecule for every two T cells. The study analyzed two additional independent replicas of 1 million unique cDNA reads from the same blood draw for two donors, one aged 18 to 29 and one aged 80 or older. To avoid experimental bias, donors of different ages were randomly spread across the sequencing lanes. Four age groups were formed from the donors: young (average roughly 16 years), middle-aged (approximately 39), aged (62) and long-lived (82). Using deep sequencing normalized with unique cDNA molecular identifiers, the study measured how TCR beta repertoire diversity changes with age. What the study reported, not specific to this receptor: Donor CMV infection status was unknown, potentially confounding age-related changes in expanded clonotypes. The long-lived group showed more naive CD4+ T cells, fewer expanded clones and increased TCR diversity than the aged group, suggesting age selection. Conclusive comparison of naive and antigen-experienced compartments was prevented by the profiling of bulk unsorted PBMCs. There was a strong correlation between observed TCR beta diversity and the percentage of naive T cells measured by flow cytometry. Observed TCR beta diversity per million T cells fell roughly linearly with age, and a significant reduction was already apparent by age around 44. Estimates of total diversity based on one million sequenced T cells were considered lower bounds and underestimates.

The library was generated by 5' RACE. The sequencer listed for this sample is Illumina HiSeq 2500. The second PCR ran for roughly 7 to 11 cycles and used a J-beta primer mix along with a sample-barcoded 5' primer. A template-switch 5' adaptor carrying 12 random nucleotides introduced a unique molecular identifier onto each TCR beta cDNA molecule. At least 2.5 million CDR3-containing paired-end reads were obtained from each sample. First-strand cDNA was synthesized from all RNA with the Mint cDNA synthesis kit, primed by a TRBC-specific oligonucleotide. Following uracil-DNA glycosylase treatment, all cDNA underwent a first 18-cycle PCR with the universal primers M1SS and BC2_uni_R. As for the original processing: For normalization, 1 million high-quality reads were randomly selected from each sample, with every read carrying a distinct molecular identifier. Reads with shared molecular identifiers were discarded instead of being binned into consensus sequences. CDR3 identification, clonotype clustering and error correction used MiTCR with a Q25 quality threshold and the strictest error-elimination algorithm. A nonparametric unseen species model using Euler transformation provided a lower-bound estimate of total TCR beta diversity. TCRdb reanalyzed the raw reads on its own, using fastp at Q25 for trimming and MiXCR for clone calling, and kept in-frame beta chains. Each CDR3 protein gets just one entry, which takes the most common genes and DNA from the rows behind it. TCRdb assigned the V and J calls; the authors' analysis was not used. The sample data list around 1.1 million distinct CDR3 sequences, and roughly two fifths of these were observed just once. Jointly, the top ten make up approximately 14% of the sample.

From its cysteine to its phenylalanine, the CDR3 spans 14 amino acids. The sequence is cut down to CDR3 DNA, 42 bases in frame from base 1. The V end loses 5 bases and the J end loses 6 bases, and a stretch of 14 bases separates them. Sequences MGHRA (CDR1) and YSYEKL (CDR2) are obtained from the germline V gene. Donors were 40 or so systemically healthy Caucasian individuals from Russia aged about 6 to 100 years. Each donor gave ten milliliters of peripheral blood, drawn into EDTA-treated Vacutainer tubes. PBMCs were isolated by Ficoll-Paque density-gradient centrifugation, with at least 6.5 million obtained per sample. Total RNA, at least 5 micrograms per sample, was extracted from PBMCs with Trizol reagent. For every donor, flow cytometry on a PBMC aliquot measured the percentage of naive CD45RAhigh/CD27high T cells.

The rearranged chain carries TRBV4-1 and TRBJ1-5; no D gene can be assigned with confidence. The sequenced sample consisted of blood. This receptor was taken from a man between 18 and 29 years old in good health. The nucleotide sequence reads TGCGCCAGCAGCGGATTGGGTAGTCGTCAGCCCCAGCATTTT. It encodes CASSGLGSRQPQHF.